This T cell receptor (beta chain) originates from a study of OX40 agonist ivuxolimab in advanced cancers. Overall study context: Patients received ivuxolimab, an intravenous treatment, every 2 weeks at 0.01 to 10 mg/kg. People who had prior anti-PD-1, anti-PD-L1 or anti-CTLA-4 therapy could take part, and under 50% had some. Partial responses were achieved by three patients, of whom one had hepatocellular carcinoma and two had cutaneous melanoma.

The assay was immunoSEQ multiplex PCR, and TCRdb's table has in-frame clones only and misses some. The repertoire holds tens of thousands of clones, with around 83% as singletons. Per the germline V gene, CDR1 is KGHSH and CDR2 is LQKENI. The V end was cut by 3 bases, the J end by 6 bases, with 15 bases between. CDR3 length equals 14 residues. Findings and caveats of the study: On average, CD8+ T cells showed a greater number of expanded clones than CD4+.

To note about this clone: Its target is not known.

The chain couples TRBV18 to TRBJ2-7, with TRBD2 as a possible D gene (8 bases). The TCR sequence derives from an adult with an advanced solid tumor such as melanoma, head and neck, liver or kidney cancer. The sequenced sample was CD4+ or CD8+ T cells sorted from blood, obtained in a trial of the OX40 agonist ivuxolimab. The CDR3 nucleotides are TGTGCCAGCTCACCTACAGGGGCGGGGGGCGAGCAGTACTTC. Its protein is CASSPTGAGGEQYF.